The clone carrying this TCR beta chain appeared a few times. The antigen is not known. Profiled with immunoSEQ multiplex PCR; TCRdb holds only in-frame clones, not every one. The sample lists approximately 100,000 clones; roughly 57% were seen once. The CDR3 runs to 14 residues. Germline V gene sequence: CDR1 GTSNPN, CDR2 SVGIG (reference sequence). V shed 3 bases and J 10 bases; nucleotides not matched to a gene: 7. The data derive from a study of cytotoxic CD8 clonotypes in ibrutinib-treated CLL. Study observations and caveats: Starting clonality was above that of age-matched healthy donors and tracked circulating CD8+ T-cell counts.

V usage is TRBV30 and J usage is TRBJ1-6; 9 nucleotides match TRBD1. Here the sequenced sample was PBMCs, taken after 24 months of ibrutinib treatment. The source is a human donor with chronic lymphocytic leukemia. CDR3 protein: CAWRGTGMFSPLHF. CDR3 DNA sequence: TGTGCCTGGAGAGGGACAGGGATGTTCTCACCCCTCCACTTT.